This T cell receptor beta chain was retrieved from a study of blood T cell repertoires in COVID-19. About the research overall: From the United States, Italy and Spain came samples of acute and convalescent COVID-19.

The CDR3 sequence is 15 residues long. The germline gives CDR1 LGHNA, CDR2 YNFKEQ. Trimming took off 2 bases at V and 0 bases at J, with 11 bases between the two ends. Only in-frame clones appear in the TCRdb table, and some are missing; sequencing was by immunoSEQ multiplex PCR. The data show 150,000 to 200,000 clones, with around 84% seen just once and approximately 18% held by the top ten. This chain joins TRBV4-2 and TRBJ2-7; D might be TRBD1 (5 bases). The receptor was isolated from an elderly woman with acute or convalescent COVID-19. Material for sequencing was peripheral blood. The CDR3 sequence is CASSQFATVSYEQYF. DNA for the CDR3: TGTGCCAGCAGCCAATTTGCGACAGTCTCCTACGAGCAGTACTTC.